Each of the 23 T cell receptor beta chains below was sequenced from the same sample in a study of identical twins. TCRdb re-called the 5' RACE reads through MiXCR, storing one row per CDR3 protein. The table includes a few hundred thousand distinct CDR3 sequences, more than 20% detected once. The data also belong to a second study, concerning T cells expressing NK-cell markers.

The sequenced sample was CD4+ T cells sorted from blood. These receptor sequences come from a young woman in good health.

At least ten counts were recorded for this clonotype. The chain carries TRBV2 and TRBJ1-1; TRBD1 might be the D (5 bases). This CDR3 contains 14 residues. V dropped 6 bases and J dropped 3 bases, with 14 bases sitting between them. Germline loops: CDR1 SNHLY, CDR2 FYNNEI. CDR3 sequence reads: CASSPLGPDTEAFF. CDR3 in DNA: TGTGCCAGCAGCCCTCTGGGGCCGGACACTGAAGCTTTCTTT.

The gene calls are TRBV18 and TRBJ2-7, with 9 bases aligning to TRBD1. The CDR3 loop spans 14 amino acids. Trimming cost V 5 bases and J 5 bases; bases outside gene matches: 7. Germline-derived CDR1 and CDR2 are KGHSH and LQKENI. The DNA of the CDR3 is TGTGCCAGCTCAAGTGGGACAGGGATGAACGAGCAGTACTTC. Its protein product is CASSSGTGMNEQYF.

This clonotype occurred many times. The chain has TRBV5-1 and TRBJ2-7; D is undetermined. The CDR3 sequence is 14 residues long. Trimming removed 2 bases from V and 2 bases from J, with 11 bases in between. The V gene's germline CDR1 is SGHRS and CDR2 YFSETQ. DNA of the CDR3: TGCGCCAGCAGCTTAGGGCAGACAACCTACGAGCAGTACTTC. Translated, it gives CASSLGQTTYEQYF.

The CDR3 DNA is TGCGCCAGCAGCCGCCCAATAGGCCAGGGGGCCGGCTACACCTTC. Residues: CASSRPIGQGAGYTF. This chain connects TRBV4-1 to TRBJ1-2; 8 nucleotides match TRBD1. The CDR3 runs to 15 residues. Looked up from germline, CDR1 is MGHRA and CDR2 is YSYEKL. Trimming removed 4 bases from V and 8 bases from J; junction bases left unmatched: 12.

This rearrangement joins TRBV5-6 to TRBJ2-1; the match to TRBD2 covers 7 bases. The CDR3 is 19 amino acids. Germline CDR1 reads SGHDT; CDR2 reads YYEEEE. With V trimmed by 4 bases and J by 0 bases, 16 bases remained unmatched. CDR3 DNA: TGTGCCAGCAGCCCGGGGCTAGCGGTAAAACCGAGCTCCTACAATGAGCAGTTCTTC. The encoded protein is CASSPGLAVKPSSYNEQFF.

This clonotype was seen a handful of times. This sequence joins TRBV3-1 and TRBJ1-4; D may be TRBD1 (5 bases). The germline V gene has CDR1 LGHDT and CDR2 YNNKEL (reference sequence). CDR3 length: 13 residues. The V end was cut by 3 bases, the J end by 8 bases, with 10 bases between. The CDR3 here is CASSHTGEEKLFF. DNA for the CDR3: TGTGCCAGCAGCCACACAGGCGAAGAAAAACTGTTTTTT.

This CDR3 is CASNEAGGETDEQFF. The CDR3 coding sequence is TGTGCCAGCAACGAAGCGGGAGGCGAGACCGATGAGCAGTTCTTC. The chain combines TRBV12-3 or TRBV12-4 with TRBJ2-1; 9 bases fit TRBD2. With 7 bases clipped from V and 8 bases from J, the junction kept 12 bases outside the gene matches. The CDR3 length is 15 residues.

V gene TRBV14 combines with J gene TRBJ1-2; D unresolved. V lost 4 bases, J lost 5 bases, and 14 bases lay in between. Germline V gene lookup returns CDR1 SGHDN and CDR2 FVKESK. The CDR3 is 14 amino acids. CDR3 bases: TGTGCCAGCAGCCCGGACCTAACGCCATATGGCTACACCTTC. Its translation: CASSPDLTPYGYTF.

This clonotype has a handful of counts. The chain links TRBV19 to TRBJ2-1; unclear D gene. V lost 7 bases, J lost 0 bases, and 13 bases lay in between. The CDR3 runs 15 residues. Per germline, CDR1 LNHDA and CDR2 SQIVND (reference sequence). CDR3 sequence: CASTRTASSYNEQFF. CDR3 nucleotide sequence: TGTGCCAGTACTAGAACAGCGAGCTCCTACAATGAGCAGTTCTTC.

In its sample, this clonotype was seen once. The V and J genes are TRBV10-3 and TRBJ2-7; D is undetermined. The V and J ends lost 0 bases and 6 bases respectively, with 9 bases between them. CDR1 is ENHRY and CDR2 is SYGVKD in the germline V gene. The CDR3 has 13 amino acids. The CDR3 loop is CAISESFSGEQYF. The CDR3 coding sequence is TGTGCCATCAGTGAGTCCTTTTCAGGCGAGCAGTACTTC.

The V gene is TRBV12-3 or TRBV12-4, the J gene TRBJ2-1; 7 bases fit TRBD2. V lost 3 bases, J lost 9 bases, and 8 bases stayed unmatched. This CDR3 is built from 14 residues. In DNA form, the CDR3 reads TGTGCCAGCAGTTTGGGGGGGACCTACGGTGAGCAGTTCTTC. Translated: CASSLGGTYGEQFF.

This clonotype was seen only a few times. The V call is TRBV11-1, the J call TRBJ1-1; D not resolved. V shed 3 bases and J shed 5 bases, with 10 bases lying between them. The germline gives CDR1 SGHAT, CDR2 FQDESV (reference sequence). The CDR3 extends over 13 amino acids. The CDR3, as DNA: TGTGCCAGCAGCTTTTATGAGGGAACTGAAGCTTTCTTT. Translation gives CASSFYEGTEAFF.

This clonotype was picked up a small number of times. The chain has TRBV7-9 and TRBJ1-6; D may be TRBD1 (6 bases). The V end was cut by 4 bases, the J end by 8 bases, with 21 bases between. Germline V gene data show CDR1 as SEHNR and CDR2 as FQNEAQ (reference sequence). The CDR3 has 17 amino acids. The CDR3 is CASSSPARGAGDSPLHF. The CDR3 bases are TGTGCCAGCAGCTCCCCCGCGAGGGGGGCTGGGGATTCACCCCTCCACTTT.

The CDR3 DNA follows: TGCGCCAGCAGCTTGGGTGGCAGGGCCTCCTACGAGCAGTACTTC. Its protein is CASSLGGRASYEQYF. V and J are TRBV5-1 and TRBJ2-7, with D perhaps matching TRBD1 (5 bases). Trimming pared 0 bases from V and 0 bases from J, leaving 10 bases between. The CDR3 totals 15 residues. Germline CDR1 SGHRS, CDR2 YFSETQ.

This clonotype was detected only a few times. The chain joins TRBV20-1 to TRBJ2-1, with 7 bases identical to TRBD2. Germline values: CDR1 DFQATT, CDR2 SNEGSKA (reference sequence). This CDR3 has 14 amino acids. J gave up 4 bases and V 5 bases, and 8 bases lay outside the gene matches. The CDR3 protein is CSAEGGRGYNEQFF. The CDR3 bases are TGCAGTGCTGAAGGCGGGAGAGGTTACAATGAGCAGTTCTTC.

This clonotype was seen more than once but under ten times. The chain couples TRBV6-4 to TRBJ2-1; the D gene is possibly TRBD2 (5 bases). Deletions cut 6 bases from V and 7 bases from J, with 16 bases between. Germline V gene lookup returns CDR1 MRHNA and CDR2 SNTAGT. The CDR3 is made up of 14 amino acids. The CDR3 is CASSDVPSWNEQFF. The CDR3 DNA follows: TGTGCCAGCAGCGATGTTCCTAGCTGGAATGAGCAGTTCTTC.

V usage is TRBV5-1 and J usage is TRBJ2-3; D call uncertain. CDR1 SGHRS and CDR2 YFSETQ come from the germline V gene. The CDR3 runs to 14 residues. V was clipped by 4 bases and J by 0 bases, with 9 bases between them. DNA of the CDR3: TGCGCCAGCAGCGGATCGTCTAGCACAGATACGCAGTATTTT. Translating it yields CASSGSSSTDTQYF.

This clonotype was counted only a few times. This sequence joins TRBV7-2 and TRBJ1-4; weak D call: TRBD1 (5 bases). Germline V lookup: CDR1 SGHTA, CDR2 FQGNSA. The V end lost 3 bases, the J end lost 6 bases, and 8 bases lay between the germline ends. The CDR3 runs 13 residues. In DNA, the CDR3 is TGTGCCAGCAGCTTCAGGACACATGAAAAACTGTTTTTT. Its protein product is CASSFRTHEKLFF.

The CDR3 region is CASSRGSSSYEQYF. The CDR3 coding sequence is TGTGCCAGCAGTCGGGGTAGTTCGTCCTACGAGCAGTACTTC. This chain connects TRBV12-3 or TRBV12-4 to TRBJ2-7, with D possibly being TRBD2 (5 bases). The CDR3 contains 14 residues. Between the trimmed V and J ends, which lost 5 bases and 1 base, there was a span of 12 bases.

J is TRBJ2-7 and V is TRBV5-1; D not resolved. V was pared by 0 bases and J by 3 bases, with 7 bases between. Germline CDR1 and CDR2: SGHRS and YFSETQ. The CDR3 spans 13 residues. In nucleotides, the CDR3 is TGCGCCAGCAGCTTGGGGGAATACTACGAGCAGTACTTC. Translating gives CASSLGEYYEQYF.

The J gene is TRBJ2-5, the V gene TRBV11-2; no definite D call. The CDR3 runs 13 residues. Germline lookup yields CDR1 SGHAT and CDR2 FQNNGV. Deletions cut 3 bases from V and 4 bases from J, with 9 bases between. The CDR3 spells CASSLSTRETQYF. CDR3 nucleotide sequence: TGTGCCAGCAGCTTGTCTACCAGAGAGACCCAGTACTTC.

This clonotype was seen a few times. The chain joins TRBV12-3 or TRBV12-4 to TRBJ2-5, with TRBD2 as a possible D gene (5 bases). This CDR3 has 15 amino acids. Trimming pared 1 base from V and 4 bases from J, leaving 13 bases between. The CDR3 region has the DNA TGTGCCAGCAGTTTAGGTTTCGCTAGCTCAGAGACCCAGTACTTC. It encodes CASSLGFASSETQYF.

The J gene is TRBJ2-3, the V gene TRBV3-1; 11 nucleotides agree with TRBD2. Germline V CDR1 and CDR2: LGHDT, YNNKEL (reference sequence). The CDR3 is 15 amino acids. The V and J ends lost 1 base and 5 bases, in that order; junction bases with no gene match: 2. CDR3 residues: CASSQGLAGRDTQYF. The CDR3 DNA sequence: TGTGCCAGCAGCCAAGGACTAGCGGGGCGAGATACGCAGTATTTT.